One and the same sample provided the 27 T cell receptor beta chains below, sequenced in a study of blood T cell repertoires in COVID-19. Assay used: immunoSEQ multiplex PCR; TCRdb lists only in-frame clones, some missing. The sample holds around 280,000 clones; roughly 87% are singletons and the top ten take 5.5% to 7%. What was sequenced was PBMCs or T cells enriched from blood (not recorded which). The receptors stem from a woman in her thirties or forties who had recovered from COVID-19.

This clone occurred many times. The chain couples TRBV5-4 to TRBJ1-4; D gene uncertain. CDR3 length equals 15 residues. Trimming removed 6 bases at V and 8 bases at J, with 20 bases between. Germline V gene data show CDR1 as SGHNT and CDR2 as YYREEE (reference sequence). As DNA, the CDR3 is TGTGCCAGCATCACCCATGGCCGGGGTGCGGAAAAACTGTTTTTT. It translates to CASITHGRGAEKLFF.

V gene TRBV7-8 combines with J gene TRBJ2-7; D is ambiguous. The germline CDR1 and CDR2 sequences are SGHVS and FQNEAQ. V was shortened by 5 bases and J by 4 bases, with 9 bases between the two germline ends. The CDR3 is made up of 12 amino acids. CDR3: CASSHTGYEQYF. The DNA of the CDR3 is TGTGCCAGCAGCCACACCGGGTACGAGCAGTACTTC. Drawing the rest from reference TRBV7-8 and TRBJ2-7, the complete variable domain is GAGVSQSPRYKVAKRGQDVALRCDPISGHVSLFWYQQALGQGPEFLTYFQNEAQLDKSGLPSDRFFAERPEGSVSTLKIQRTQQEDSAVYLCASSHTGYEQYFGPGTRLTVT.

The J gene is TRBJ2-3, the V gene TRBV11-2, with 9 bases fitting TRBD1. Germline lookup yields CDR1 SGHAT and CDR2 FQNNGV. V lost 5 bases, J lost 7 bases, and 10 bases stayed unmatched. The CDR3 is 15 residues long. The CDR3 bases are TGTGCCAGCAGCCCCGGGGGACAGGGTAAATATACGCAGTATTTT. Amino acids: CASSPGGQGKYTQYF.

The chain combines TRBV5-1 with TRBJ2-7; TRBD2 is a possible D gene (5 bases). Germline loops: CDR1 SGHRS, CDR2 YFSETQ. The CDR3 spans 13 residues. Trimming removed 4 bases from V and 2 bases from J, with 10 bases in between. In DNA, the CDR3 is TGCGCCAGCAGCCTCGCGAGGGCCTACGAGCAGTACTTC. Amino acids: CASSLARAYEQYF.

This clone was detected only once. The rearrangement joins TRBV28 to TRBJ1-5, with 7 bases matching TRBD1. Losses at the gene ends were 6 bases for V and 7 bases for J; bases not matched to a gene: 12. Germline assignment: CDR1 MDHEN and CDR2 SYDVKM. The CDR3 has 15 residues. CDR3 protein: CASRLRQGGGQPQHF. In DNA form, the CDR3 reads TGTGCCAGCAGGCTAAGACAGGGCGGGGGGCAGCCCCAGCATTTT.

The CDR3 sequence is CASSAREPGETQYF. CDR3 in DNA: TGTGCCAGCAGCGCTCGGGAGCCCGGGGAGACCCAGTACTTC. The chain couples TRBV27 to TRBJ2-5; D may be TRBD2 (6 bases). The germline V and J ends were trimmed by 6 bases and 5 bases, with 16 bases remaining between them. CDR1 is MNHEY, CDR2 SMNVEV, per germline (reference sequence). The CDR3 contains 14 residues.

The V call is TRBV7-9, the J call TRBJ2-5; D possibly corresponds to TRBD2 (7 bases). This CDR3 is 15 amino acids long. Germline CDR1 SEHNR, CDR2 FQNEAQ (reference sequence). V was shortened by 5 bases and J by 5 bases, with 18 bases between the two germline ends. The chain's CDR3 is CASSPRGAPGETQYF. For the CDR3, the DNA is TGTGCCAGCAGCCCCCGGGGGGCGCCGGGTGAGACCCAGTACTTC.

The gene calls are TRBV5-1 and TRBJ2-3; 8 positions match TRBD2. V lost 0 bases to trimming and J lost 4 bases; unmatched junction nucleotides: 7. CDR1 and CDR2 (germline): SGHRS, YFSETQ. CDR3 size: 16 residues. CDR3 sequence reads: CASSLAAGVTPDTQYF. CDR3 DNA sequence: TGCGCCAGCAGCTTGGCAGCGGGAGTAACCCCAGATACGCAGTATTTT.

V is TRBV27 and J is TRBJ1-4; 9 bases agree with TRBD1. The CDR3 has 15 amino acids. Trimming cost V 6 bases and J 7 bases; bases outside gene matches: 9. The germline CDR1 and CDR2 sequences are MNHEY and SMNVEV (reference sequence). The CDR3 loop reads CASRKTGTGTEKLFF. The CDR3 DNA sequence: TGTGCCAGCAGGAAAACCGGGACAGGGACTGAAAAACTGTTTTTT.

The chain has TRBV7-2 and TRBJ1-2; 8 positions agree with TRBD1. With V trimmed by 5 bases and J by 6 bases, 11 bases remained unmatched. Germline V CDR1 and CDR2: SGHTA, FQGNSA. The CDR3 spans 15 residues. CDR3 residues: CASSPWDRLEDGYTF. The CDR3 DNA is TGTGCCAGCAGCCCCTGGGACAGGTTAGAAGATGGCTACACCTTC.

CDR3 nucleotide sequence: TGCGCCAGCAGCCTAGGGTCGGGGAAGGCTAATGAAAAACTGTTTTTT. Translating it yields CASSLGSGKANEKLFF. J is TRBJ1-4 and V is TRBV4-3, with D unresolved. Between the trimmed V and J ends, which lost 4 bases and 3 bases, there was a span of 15 bases. CDR3 length: 16 amino acids. The germline V gene encodes CDR1 LGHNA and CDR2 YSLEER.

The chain recombines TRBV4-2 with TRBJ2-7; 9 bases match TRBD2. Germline CDR1 reads LGHNA; CDR2 reads YNFKEQ. This CDR3 contains 15 residues. J gave up 5 bases and V 0 bases, and 5 bases lay outside the gene matches. CDR3: CASSQEPSGNNEQYF. The CDR3 nucleotides are TGTGCCAGCAGCCAAGAGCCTAGCGGGAACAACGAGCAGTACTTC.

The chain employs TRBV11-3 and TRBJ2-3, with D possibly TRBD1 on 6 matching bases. Germline lookup yields CDR1 SGHNT and CDR2 YENEEA. The germline V and J ends were trimmed by 4 bases and 1 base, with 24 bases remaining between them. The CDR3 covers 19 residues. The CDR3 nucleotides are TGTGCCAGCAGCTCGCCAGGGGCACGGGCCAACCATGGCACAGATACGCAGTATTTT. Amino acids: CASSSPGARANHGTDTQYF.

The genes are TRBV10-2 and TRBJ2-7; TRBD1 is a possible D gene (6 bases). CDR1 WSHSY and CDR2 SAAADI come from the germline V gene. The CDR3 runs 12 residues. The V end lost 8 bases, the J end lost 2 bases, and 10 bases lay between the germline ends. The CDR3 nucleotides are TGCGCCAGCGGGGACACCGCCTACGAGCAGTACTTC. It encodes CASGDTAYEQYF.

The CDR3 protein is CASRPQWRADEQYF. CDR3 DNA sequence: TGTGCCAGCAGACCGCAATGGAGGGCCGATGAGCAGTACTTC. This sequence joins TRBV28 and TRBJ2-7, with D tentatively TRBD2 (6 bases). Germline CDR1 reads MDHEN; CDR2 reads SYDVKM. This CDR3 comprises 14 residues. Trimming removed 6 bases at V and 7 bases at J, with 19 bases between.

The chain joins TRBV18 to TRBJ1-4; D unclear. The V end lost 3 bases, the J end lost 0 bases, and 8 bases lay between the germline ends. The CDR3 is 15 amino acids. Germline V gene sequence: CDR1 KGHSH, CDR2 LQKENI. For the CDR3, the DNA is TGTGCCAGCTCACCCTCGAGGGCAACTAATGAAAAACTGTTTTTT. Its translation: CASSPSRATNEKLFF.

The chain employs TRBV6-1 and TRBJ1-3; D is perhaps TRBD1 (6 bases). Between the trimmed V and J ends, which lost 3 bases and 0 bases, there was a span of 15 bases. In germline, CDR1 is MNHNS, CDR2 SASEGT. The CDR3 loop spans 17 amino acids. This CDR3 is CASSDDSGTHSGNTIYF. Here the CDR3 DNA reads TGTGCCAGCAGTGATGACTCCGGGACACACTCTGGAAACACCATATATTTT.

V is TRBV11-2 and J is TRBJ2-1; D is perhaps TRBD1 (6 bases). The CDR3 runs to 18 residues. Trimming stripped 5 bases from V and 6 bases from J, with 26 bases between. Per the germline V gene, CDR1 is SGHAT and CDR2 is FQNNGV. Written as DNA, the CDR3 is TGTGCCAGCAGCCTTAGGGGATTTAGGGGGACGTCATTCAATGAGCAGTTCTTC. This translates into CASSLRGFRGTSFNEQFF.

This clone was counted a few times. The chain links TRBV7-2 to TRBJ2-4; TRBD1 is a possible D gene (6 bases). Trimming stripped 3 bases from V and 3 bases from J, with 24 bases between. The germline V gene has CDR1 SGHTA and CDR2 FQGNSA. The length of the CDR3 is 19 residues. Here the CDR3 reads CASSFQQGIRLENKNIQYF. For the CDR3, the DNA is TGTGCCAGCAGCTTTCAACAGGGTATTCGCTTGGAGAACAAAAACATTCAGTACTTC.

The chain couples TRBV6-5 to TRBJ2-2; TRBD1 aligns across 9 bases. After removal of 7 bases from V and 5 bases from J, the junction contained 8 bases not matched to a gene. Germline lookup yields CDR1 MNHEY and CDR2 SVGAGI. This CDR3 spans 15 amino acids. Here the CDR3 reads CASNPDRGGTGELFF. In DNA, the CDR3 is TGTGCCAGCAACCCGGACAGGGGTGGGACCGGGGAGCTGTTTTTT.

V is TRBV11-3 and J is TRBJ2-1; 9 positions agree with TRBD1. CDR1 is SGHNT, CDR2 YENEEA, per germline. The CDR3 spans 18 residues. J gave up 1 base and V 1 base, and 8 bases lay outside the gene matches. The DNA of the CDR3 is TGTGCCAGCAGCTTAGGCCCTACAGGGGGCGGTTCCTACAATGAGCAGTTCTTC. Amino acids: CASSLGPTGGGSYNEQFF.

The chain combines TRBV2 with TRBJ2-3; 10 bases match TRBD1. The CDR3 is 19 amino acids. V shed 5 bases and J 4 bases; nucleotides not matched to a gene: 18. Germline V gene sequence: CDR1 SNHLY, CDR2 FYNNEI. The CDR3 loop reads CASSLLGTGVLGGPDTQYF. The CDR3 DNA reads as TGTGCCAGCAGTCTACTCGGGACAGGGGTCCTCGGAGGCCCAGATACGCAGTATTTT.

The chain carries TRBV28 and TRBJ1-5; tentatively, D is TRBD1 (6 bases). Trimming pared 8 bases from V and 9 bases from J, leaving 23 bases between. This CDR3 is 15 amino acids long. Germline CDR1 reads MDHEN; CDR2 reads SYDVKM. The chain's CDR3 is CASDRADRPYPPQHF. CDR3 nucleotides: TGTGCCAGCGATAGGGCCGACAGGCCCTATCCGCCCCAGCATTTT. Combining the CDR3 with reference TRBV28 and TRBJ1-5 gives the whole variable domain DVKVTQSSRYLVKRTGEKVFLECVQDMDHENMFWYRQDPGLGLRLIYFSYDVKMKEKGDIPEGYSVSREKKERFSLILESASTNQTSMYLCASDRADRPYPPQHFGDGTRLSIL.

V is TRBV21-1 and J is TRBJ2-3; TRBD2, the table's D call, was not compared with the DNA. TRBV21-1 is annotated as a pseudogene. CDR3 length: 15 residues. The DNA of the CDR3 is TGTGCCAGCAGCGGGAGACACCCTAGCACAGATACGCAGTATTTT. This codes for CASSGRHPSTDTQYF.

Written as DNA, the CDR3 is TGCGCCAGCAGCCAAGATTACGGGAGCAGGAACAATGAGCAGTTCTTC. It yields the protein CASSQDYGSRNNEQFF. The rearrangement links TRBV4-3 to TRBJ2-1; D possibly corresponds to TRBD2 (6 bases). V gave up 0 bases and J gave up 5 bases, with 14 bases separating them. Germline-derived CDR1 and CDR2 are LGHNA and YSLEER. The CDR3 covers 16 residues.

This chain links TRBV7-2 with TRBJ2-5; D perhaps matches TRBD1 (6 bases). CDR3 size: 14 residues. The ends were cut back, 5 bases at V and 5 bases at J, with 15 bases in the middle. Germline CDR1 SGHTA, CDR2 FQGNSA. CDR3 DNA sequence: TGTGCCAGCAGCGCGCAACAGGGCTCGGAGACCCAGTACTTC. It encodes CASSAQQGSETQYF.

This chain connects TRBV7-3 to TRBJ2-1; weak D call: TRBD2 (5 bases). In germline, CDR1 is SGHTA, CDR2 FQGTGA. The CDR3 runs to 13 residues. V was trimmed by 4 bases and J by 9 bases, leaving 13 bases between them. CDR3 DNA sequence: TGTGCCAGCAGCTCTAGCCACTTGGGTGAGCAGTTCTTC. Protein product: CASSSSHLGEQFF.